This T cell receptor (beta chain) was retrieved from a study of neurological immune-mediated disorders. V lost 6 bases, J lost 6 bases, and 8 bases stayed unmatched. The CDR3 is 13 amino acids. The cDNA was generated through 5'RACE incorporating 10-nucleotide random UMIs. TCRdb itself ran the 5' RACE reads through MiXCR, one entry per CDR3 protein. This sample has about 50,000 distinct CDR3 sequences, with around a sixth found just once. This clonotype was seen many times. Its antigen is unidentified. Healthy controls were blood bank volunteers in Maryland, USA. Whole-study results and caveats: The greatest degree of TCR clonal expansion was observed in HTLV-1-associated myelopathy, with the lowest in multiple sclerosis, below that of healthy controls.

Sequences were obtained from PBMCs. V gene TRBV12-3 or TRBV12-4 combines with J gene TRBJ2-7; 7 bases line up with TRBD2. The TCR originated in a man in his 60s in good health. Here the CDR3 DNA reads TGTGCCAGCAGCCCCAGCGGGATAGGCGAGCAGTACTTC. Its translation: CASSPSGIGEQYF.